This T cell receptor (beta chain) emerged from a study of glioma-infiltrating T cells after dendritic cell vaccination. V was shortened by 7 bases and J by 4 bases, with 13 bases between the two germline ends. The CDR3 runs 13 residues. The germline CDR1 and CDR2 sequences are MNHEY and SVGAGI. Profiling relied on immunoSEQ multiplex PCR, and the TCRdb table lists in-frame clones only, not all of them. This table has over 55,000 clones, around 81% appearing once. The sequenced sample was blood, obtained before dendritic cell vaccination. The origin of this receptor is a human donor with glioblastoma. The V gene is TRBV6-5, the J gene TRBJ1-1; a possible D gene is TRBD1 (6 bases). The CDR3 spells CASKRGYGTEAFF. In DNA form, the CDR3 reads TGTGCCAGCAAGAGGGGGTATGGCACTGAAGCTTTCTTT.